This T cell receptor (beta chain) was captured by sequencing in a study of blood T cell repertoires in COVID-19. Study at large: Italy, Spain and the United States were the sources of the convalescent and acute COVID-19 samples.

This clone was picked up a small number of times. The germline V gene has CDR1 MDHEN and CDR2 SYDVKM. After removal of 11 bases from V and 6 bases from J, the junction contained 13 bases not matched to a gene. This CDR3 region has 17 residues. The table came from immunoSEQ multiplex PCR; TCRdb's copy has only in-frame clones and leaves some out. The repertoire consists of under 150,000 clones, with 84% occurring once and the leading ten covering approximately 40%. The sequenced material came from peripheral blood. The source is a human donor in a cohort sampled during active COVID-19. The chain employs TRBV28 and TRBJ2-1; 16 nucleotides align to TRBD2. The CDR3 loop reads CALTGLAGGAWSNEQFF. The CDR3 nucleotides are TGTGCCCTCACGGGACTAGCGGGGGGGGCCTGGAGCAATGAGCAGTTCTTC.